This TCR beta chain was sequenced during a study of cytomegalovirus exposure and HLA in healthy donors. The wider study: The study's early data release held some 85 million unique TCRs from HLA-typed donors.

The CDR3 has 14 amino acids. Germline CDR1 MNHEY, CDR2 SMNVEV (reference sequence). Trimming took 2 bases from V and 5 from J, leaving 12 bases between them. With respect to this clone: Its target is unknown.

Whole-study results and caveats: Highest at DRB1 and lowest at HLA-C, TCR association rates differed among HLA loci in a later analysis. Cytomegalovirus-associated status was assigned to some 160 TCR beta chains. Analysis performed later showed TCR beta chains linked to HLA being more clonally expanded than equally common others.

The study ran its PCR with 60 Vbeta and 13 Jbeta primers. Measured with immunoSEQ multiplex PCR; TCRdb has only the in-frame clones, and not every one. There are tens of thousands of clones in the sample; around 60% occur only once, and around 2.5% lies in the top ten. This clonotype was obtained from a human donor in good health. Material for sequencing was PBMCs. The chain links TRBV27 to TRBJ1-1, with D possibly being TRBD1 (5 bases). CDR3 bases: TGTGCCAGCAGTTTAGGGGGGGGTAGGACTGAAGCTTTCTTT. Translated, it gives CASSLGGGRTEAFF.